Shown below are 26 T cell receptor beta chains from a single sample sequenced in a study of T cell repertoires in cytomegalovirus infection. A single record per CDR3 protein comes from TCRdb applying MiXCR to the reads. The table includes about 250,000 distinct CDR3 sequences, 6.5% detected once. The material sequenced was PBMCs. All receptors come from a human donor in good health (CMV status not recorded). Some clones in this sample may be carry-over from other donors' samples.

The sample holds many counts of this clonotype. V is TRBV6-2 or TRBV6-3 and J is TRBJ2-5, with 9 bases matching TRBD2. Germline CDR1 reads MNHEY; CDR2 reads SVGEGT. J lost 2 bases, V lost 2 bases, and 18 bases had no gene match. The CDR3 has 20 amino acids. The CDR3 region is CASSYPSSGGSPIQQETQYF. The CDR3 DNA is TGTGCCAGCAGTTACCCCTCGAGCGGGGGGTCCCCGATCCAACAAGAGACCCAGTACTTC.

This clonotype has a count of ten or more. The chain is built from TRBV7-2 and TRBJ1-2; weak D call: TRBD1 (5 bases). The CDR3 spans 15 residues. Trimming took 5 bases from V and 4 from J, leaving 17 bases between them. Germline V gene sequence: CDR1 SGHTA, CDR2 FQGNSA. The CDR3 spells CASSKKGASSYGYTF. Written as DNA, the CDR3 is TGTGCCAGCAGCAAGAAAGGGGCCTCATCCTATGGCTACACCTTC. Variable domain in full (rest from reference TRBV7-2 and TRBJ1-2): GAGVSQSPSNKVTEKGKDVELRCDPISGHTALYWYRQSLGQGLEFLIYFQGNSAPDKSGLPSDRFSAERTGGSVSTLTIQRTQQEDSAVYLCASSKKGASSYGYTFGSGTRLTVV.

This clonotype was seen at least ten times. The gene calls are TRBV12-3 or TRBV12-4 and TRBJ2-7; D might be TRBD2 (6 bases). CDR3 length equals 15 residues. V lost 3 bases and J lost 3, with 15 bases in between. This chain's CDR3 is CASSFGHGGIYEQYF. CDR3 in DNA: TGTGCCAGCAGTTTTGGACATGGCGGGATCTACGAGCAGTACTTC.

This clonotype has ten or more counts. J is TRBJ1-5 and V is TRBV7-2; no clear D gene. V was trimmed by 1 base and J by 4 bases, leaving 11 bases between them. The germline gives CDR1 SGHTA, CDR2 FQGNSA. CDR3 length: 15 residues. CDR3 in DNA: TGTGCCAGCAGCTTAGGACTGGTTAGGAATCAGCCCCAGCATTTT. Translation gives CASSLGLVRNQPQHF.

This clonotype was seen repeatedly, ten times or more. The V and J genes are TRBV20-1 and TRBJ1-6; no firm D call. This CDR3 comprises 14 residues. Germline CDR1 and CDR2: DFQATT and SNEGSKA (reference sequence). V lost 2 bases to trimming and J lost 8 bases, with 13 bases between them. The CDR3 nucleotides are TGCAGTGCTAGAAGGACGGTTAGGGATTCACCCCTCCACTTT. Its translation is CSARRTVRDSPLHF.

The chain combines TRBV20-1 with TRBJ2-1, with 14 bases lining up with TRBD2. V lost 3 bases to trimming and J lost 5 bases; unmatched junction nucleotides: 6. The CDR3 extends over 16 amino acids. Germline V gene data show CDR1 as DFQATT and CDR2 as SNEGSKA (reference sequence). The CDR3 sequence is CSARVRLAGGDNEQFF. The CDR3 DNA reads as TGCAGTGCTAGGGTCAGACTAGCGGGGGGGGACAATGAGCAGTTCTTC.

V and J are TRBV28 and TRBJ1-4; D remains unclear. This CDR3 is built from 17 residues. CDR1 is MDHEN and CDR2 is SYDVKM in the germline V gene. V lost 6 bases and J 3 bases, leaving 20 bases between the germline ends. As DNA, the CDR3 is TGTGCCAGCAGCCTCCCGGGCCCCGGGCGGTCTAATGAAAAACTGTTTTTT. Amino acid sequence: CASSLPGPGRSNEKLFF.

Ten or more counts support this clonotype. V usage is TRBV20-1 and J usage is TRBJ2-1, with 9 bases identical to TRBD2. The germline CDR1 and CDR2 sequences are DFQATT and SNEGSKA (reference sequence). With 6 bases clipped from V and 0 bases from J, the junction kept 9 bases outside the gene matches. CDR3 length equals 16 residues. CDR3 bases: TGCAGTGCCTCCGGGACTAGCCTGAGCTCCTACAATGAGCAGTTCTTC. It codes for CSASGTSLSSYNEQFF.

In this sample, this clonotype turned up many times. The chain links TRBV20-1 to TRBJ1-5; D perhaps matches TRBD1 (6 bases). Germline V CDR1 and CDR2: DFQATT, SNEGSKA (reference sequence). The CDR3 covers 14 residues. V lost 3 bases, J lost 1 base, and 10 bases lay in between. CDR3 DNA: TGCAGTGCTAGGCACCAGGGGAGCAATCAGCCCCAGCATTTT. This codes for CSARHQGSNQPQHF.

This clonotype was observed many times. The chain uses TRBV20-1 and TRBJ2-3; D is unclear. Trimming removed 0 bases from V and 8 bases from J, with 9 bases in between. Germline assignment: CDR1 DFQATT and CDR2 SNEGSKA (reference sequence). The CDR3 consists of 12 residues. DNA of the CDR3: TGCAGTGCTAGAGAACGGTTGGGTACGCAGTATTTT. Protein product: CSARERLGTQYF.

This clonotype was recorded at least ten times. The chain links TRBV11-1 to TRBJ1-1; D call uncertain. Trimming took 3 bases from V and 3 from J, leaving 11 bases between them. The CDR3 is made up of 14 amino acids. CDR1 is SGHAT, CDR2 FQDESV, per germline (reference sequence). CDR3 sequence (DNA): TGTGCCAGCAGCTTTGGGGTGGCTCACACTGAAGCTTTCTTT. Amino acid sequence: CASSFGVAHTEAFF.

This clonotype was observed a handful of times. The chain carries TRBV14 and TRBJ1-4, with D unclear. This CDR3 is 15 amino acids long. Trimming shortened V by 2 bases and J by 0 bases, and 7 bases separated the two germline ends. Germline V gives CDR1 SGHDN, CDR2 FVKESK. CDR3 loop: CASSQSSPTNEKLFF. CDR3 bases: TGTGCCAGCAGCCAATCATCTCCAACTAATGAAAAACTGTTTTTT.

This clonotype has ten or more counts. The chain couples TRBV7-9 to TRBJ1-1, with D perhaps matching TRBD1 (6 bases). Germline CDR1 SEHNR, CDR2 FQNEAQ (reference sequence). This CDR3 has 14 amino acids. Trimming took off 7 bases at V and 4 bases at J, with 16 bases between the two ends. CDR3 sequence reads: CASNLGGGVTEAFF. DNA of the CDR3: TGTGCCAGCAACCTAGGAGGGGGGGTCACTGAAGCTTTCTTT. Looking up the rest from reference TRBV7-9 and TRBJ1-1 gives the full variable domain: DTGVSQNPRHKITKRGQNVTFRCDPISEHNRLYWYRQTLGQGPEFLTYFQNEAQLEKSRLLSDRFSAERPKGSFSTLEIQRTEQGDSAMYLCASNLGGGVTEAFFGQGTRLTVV.

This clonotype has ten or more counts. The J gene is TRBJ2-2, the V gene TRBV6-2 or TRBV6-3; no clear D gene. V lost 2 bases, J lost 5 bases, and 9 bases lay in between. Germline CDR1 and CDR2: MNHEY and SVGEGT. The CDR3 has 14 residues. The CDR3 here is CASSYTRKTGELFF. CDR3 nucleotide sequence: TGTGCCAGCAGTTACACCAGAAAAACCGGGGAGCTGTTTTTT.

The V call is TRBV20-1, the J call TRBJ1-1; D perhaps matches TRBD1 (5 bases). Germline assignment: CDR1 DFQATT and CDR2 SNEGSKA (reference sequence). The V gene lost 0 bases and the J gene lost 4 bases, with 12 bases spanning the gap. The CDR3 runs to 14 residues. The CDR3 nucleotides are TGCAGTGCTAGAGATAGACAGATCGGCACTGAAGCTTTCTTT. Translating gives CSARDRQIGTEAFF.

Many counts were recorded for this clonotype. As DNA, the CDR3 is TGTGCCAGCAGCTTAGACGGGGGGCCCAACAATGAGCAGTTCTTC. Protein product: CASSLDGGPNNEQFF. This sequence joins TRBV7-2 and TRBJ2-1, with TRBD2 as a possible D gene (7 bases). The CDR3 is 15 residues long. V lost 1 base and J 5 bases, leaving 12 bases between the germline ends. Germline CDR1 is SGHTA and CDR2 is FQGNSA.

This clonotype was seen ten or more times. The CDR3 nucleotides are TGTGCCAGCAGGGCCGACAGGGGCCCTGTAGAGACCCAGTACTTC. Translation gives CASRADRGPVETQYF. The chain recombines TRBV28 with TRBJ2-5, with 8 bases lining up with TRBD1. CDR3 length: 15 residues. Germline V CDR1 and CDR2: MDHEN, SYDVKM. The J segment lost 4 bases and the V segment lost 6 bases, leaving 10 bases of the junction unmatched.

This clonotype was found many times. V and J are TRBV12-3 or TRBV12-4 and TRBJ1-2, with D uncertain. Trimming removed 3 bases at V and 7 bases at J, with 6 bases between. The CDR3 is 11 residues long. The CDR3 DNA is TGTGCCAGCAGTTTCGCTGGTGGCTACACCTTC. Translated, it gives CASSFAGGYTF.

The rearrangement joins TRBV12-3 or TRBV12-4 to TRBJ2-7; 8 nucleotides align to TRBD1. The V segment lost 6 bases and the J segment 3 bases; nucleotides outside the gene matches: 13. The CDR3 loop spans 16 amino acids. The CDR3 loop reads CASSLSGQGDFYEQYF. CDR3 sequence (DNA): TGTGCCAGCAGCTTATCCGGACAGGGTGACTTCTACGAGCAGTACTTC.

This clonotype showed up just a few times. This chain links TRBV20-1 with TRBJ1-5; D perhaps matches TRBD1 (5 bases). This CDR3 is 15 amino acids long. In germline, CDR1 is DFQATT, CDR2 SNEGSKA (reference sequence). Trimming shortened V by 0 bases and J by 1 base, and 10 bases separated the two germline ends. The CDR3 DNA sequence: TGCAGTGCTAGAGATCGCCGGGACAGCAATCAGCCCCAGCATTTT. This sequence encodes CSARDRRDSNQPQHF.

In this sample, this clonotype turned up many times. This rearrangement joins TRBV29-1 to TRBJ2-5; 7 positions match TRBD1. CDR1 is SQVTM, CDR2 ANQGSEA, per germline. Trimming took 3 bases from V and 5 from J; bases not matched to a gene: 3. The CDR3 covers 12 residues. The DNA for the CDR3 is TGCAGCGTTGACAGGGGGATGGAGACCCAGTACTTC. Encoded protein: CSVDRGMETQYF.

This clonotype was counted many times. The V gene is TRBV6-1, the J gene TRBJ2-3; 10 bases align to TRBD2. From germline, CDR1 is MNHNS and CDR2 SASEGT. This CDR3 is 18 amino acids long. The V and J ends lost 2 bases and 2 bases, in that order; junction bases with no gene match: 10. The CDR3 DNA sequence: TGTGCCAGCAGTGAAACTTATTGGACTAGCGGCCCCACAGATACGCAGTATTTT. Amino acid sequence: CASSETYWTSGPTDTQYF.

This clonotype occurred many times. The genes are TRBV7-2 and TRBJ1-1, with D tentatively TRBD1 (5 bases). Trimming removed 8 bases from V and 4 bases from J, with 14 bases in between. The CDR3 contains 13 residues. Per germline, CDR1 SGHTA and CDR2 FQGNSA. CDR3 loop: CASAARGITEAFF. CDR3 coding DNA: TGTGCCAGCGCAGCACGGGGGATCACTGAAGCTTTCTTT.

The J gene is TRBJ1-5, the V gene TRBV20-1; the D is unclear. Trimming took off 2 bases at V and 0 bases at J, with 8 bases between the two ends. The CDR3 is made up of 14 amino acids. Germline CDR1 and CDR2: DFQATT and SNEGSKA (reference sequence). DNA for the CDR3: TGCAGTGCTAGATCAAGACATAGCAATCAGCCCCAGCATTTT. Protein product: CSARSRHSNQPQHF.

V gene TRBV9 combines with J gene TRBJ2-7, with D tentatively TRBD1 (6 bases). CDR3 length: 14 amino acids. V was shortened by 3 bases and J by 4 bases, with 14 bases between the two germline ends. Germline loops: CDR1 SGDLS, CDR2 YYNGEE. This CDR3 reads CASSANLQGYEQYF. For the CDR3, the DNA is TGTGCCAGCAGCGCAAACTTACAGGGATACGAGCAGTACTTC.

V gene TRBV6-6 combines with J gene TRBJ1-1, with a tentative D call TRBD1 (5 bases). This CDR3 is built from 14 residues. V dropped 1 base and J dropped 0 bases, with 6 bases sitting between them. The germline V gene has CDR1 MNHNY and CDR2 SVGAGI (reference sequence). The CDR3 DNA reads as TGTGCCAGCAGTTACTTGGGGGTGAACACTGAAGCTTTCTTT. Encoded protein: CASSYLGVNTEAFF.